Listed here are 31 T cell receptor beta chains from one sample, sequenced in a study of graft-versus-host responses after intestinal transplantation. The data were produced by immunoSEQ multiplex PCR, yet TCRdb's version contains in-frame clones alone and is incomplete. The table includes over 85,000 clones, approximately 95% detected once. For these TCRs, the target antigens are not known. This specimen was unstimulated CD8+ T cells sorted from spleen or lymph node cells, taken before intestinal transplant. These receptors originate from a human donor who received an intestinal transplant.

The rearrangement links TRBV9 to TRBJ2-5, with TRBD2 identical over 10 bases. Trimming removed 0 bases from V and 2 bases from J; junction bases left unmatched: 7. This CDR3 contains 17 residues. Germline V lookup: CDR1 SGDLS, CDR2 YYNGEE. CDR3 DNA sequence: TGTGCCAGCAGCGTAGGCAATAGCGGGGGGCCTCAAGAGACCCAGTACTTC. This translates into CASSVGNSGGPQETQYF. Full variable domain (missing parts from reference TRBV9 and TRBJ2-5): DSGVTQTPKHLITATGQRVTLRCSPRSGDLSVYWYQQSLDQGLQFLIQYYNGEERAKGNILERFSAQQFPDLHSELNLSSLELGDSALYFCASSVGNSGGPQETQYFGPGTRLLVL.

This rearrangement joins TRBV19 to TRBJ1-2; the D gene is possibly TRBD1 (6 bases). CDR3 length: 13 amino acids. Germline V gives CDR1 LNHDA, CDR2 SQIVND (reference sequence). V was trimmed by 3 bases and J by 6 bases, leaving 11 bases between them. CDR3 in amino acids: CASSMGASDGYTF. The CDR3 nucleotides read TGTGCCAGTAGTATGGGGGCGTCCGATGGCTACACCTTC.

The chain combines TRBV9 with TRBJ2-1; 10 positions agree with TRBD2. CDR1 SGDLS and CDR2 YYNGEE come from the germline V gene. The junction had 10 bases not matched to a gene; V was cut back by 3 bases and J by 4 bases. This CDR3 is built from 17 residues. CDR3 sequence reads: CASSGAPTSGTYNEQFF. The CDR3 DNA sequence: TGTGCCAGCAGCGGAGCACCCACTAGCGGGACTTACAATGAGCAGTTCTTC.

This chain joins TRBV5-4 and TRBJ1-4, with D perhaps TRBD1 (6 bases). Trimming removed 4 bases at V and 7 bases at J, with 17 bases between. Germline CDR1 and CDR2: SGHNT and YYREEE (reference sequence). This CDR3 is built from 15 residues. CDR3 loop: CASSPYRDGGEKLFF. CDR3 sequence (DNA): TGTGCCAGCAGCCCCTACAGGGATGGGGGTGAAAAACTGTTTTTT.

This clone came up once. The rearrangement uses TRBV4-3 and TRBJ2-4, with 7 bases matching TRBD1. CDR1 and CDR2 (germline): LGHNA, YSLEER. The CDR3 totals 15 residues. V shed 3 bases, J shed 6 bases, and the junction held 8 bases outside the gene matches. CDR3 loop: CASSHGIGGLNIQYF. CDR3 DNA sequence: TGCGCCAGCAGCCATGGGATAGGGGGCCTAAACATTCAGTACTTC.

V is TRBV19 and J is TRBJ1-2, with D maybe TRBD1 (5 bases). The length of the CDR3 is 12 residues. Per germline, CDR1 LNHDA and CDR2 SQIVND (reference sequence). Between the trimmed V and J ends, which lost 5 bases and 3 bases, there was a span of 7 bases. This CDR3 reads CASSLRDYGYTF. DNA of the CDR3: TGTGCCAGTAGTCTCAGGGACTATGGCTACACCTTC.

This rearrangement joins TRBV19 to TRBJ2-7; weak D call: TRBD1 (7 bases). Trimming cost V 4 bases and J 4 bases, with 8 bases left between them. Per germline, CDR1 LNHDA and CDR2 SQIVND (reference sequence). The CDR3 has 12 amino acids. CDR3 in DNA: TGTGCCAGTAGTACAGGGGGGTACGAGCAGTACTTC. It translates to CASSTGGYEQYF.

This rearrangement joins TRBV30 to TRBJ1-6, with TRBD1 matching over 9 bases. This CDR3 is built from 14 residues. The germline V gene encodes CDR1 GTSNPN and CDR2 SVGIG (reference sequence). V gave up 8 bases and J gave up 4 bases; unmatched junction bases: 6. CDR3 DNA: TGTGCCGCGGACGGACAGGGGTATAATTCACCCCTCCACTTT. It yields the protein CAADGQGYNSPLHF.

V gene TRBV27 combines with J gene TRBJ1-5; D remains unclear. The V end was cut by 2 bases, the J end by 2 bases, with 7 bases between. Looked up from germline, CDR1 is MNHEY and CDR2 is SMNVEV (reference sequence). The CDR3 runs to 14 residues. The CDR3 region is CASSLGEGNQPQHF. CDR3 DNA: TGTGCCAGCAGTTTAGGCGAGGGCAATCAGCCCCAGCATTTT.

CDR3 bases: TGCGCCAGAAGGACAGGGGAAGGCTACACCTTC. It is translated as CARRTGEGYTF. The chain recombines TRBV5-1 with TRBJ1-2; 9 positions agree with TRBD1. CDR3 size: 11 residues. J lost 8 bases, V lost 8 bases, and 4 bases had no gene match. Per germline, CDR1 SGHRS and CDR2 YFSETQ.

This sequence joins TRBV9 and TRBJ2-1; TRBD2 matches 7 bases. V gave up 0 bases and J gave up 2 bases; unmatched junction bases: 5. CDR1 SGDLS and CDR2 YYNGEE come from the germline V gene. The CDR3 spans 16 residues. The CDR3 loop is CASSVVLAGTYNEQFF. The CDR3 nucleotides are TGTGCCAGCAGCGTAGTATTAGCGGGTACCTACAATGAGCAGTTCTTC.

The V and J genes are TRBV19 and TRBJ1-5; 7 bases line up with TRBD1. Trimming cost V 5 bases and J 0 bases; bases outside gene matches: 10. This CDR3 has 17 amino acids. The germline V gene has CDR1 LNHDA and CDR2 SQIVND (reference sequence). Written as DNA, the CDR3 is TGTGCCAGTAGTGCCACAGGGGTGGGATTTAGCAATCAGCCCCAGCATTTT. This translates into CASSATGVGFSNQPQHF.

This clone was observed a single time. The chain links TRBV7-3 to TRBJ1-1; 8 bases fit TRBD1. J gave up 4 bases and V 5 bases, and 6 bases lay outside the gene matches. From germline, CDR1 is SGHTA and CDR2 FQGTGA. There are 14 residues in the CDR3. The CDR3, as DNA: TGTGCCAGCAGCACCACAGGGGGGGGCACTGAAGCTTTCTTT. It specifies CASSTTGGGTEAFF.

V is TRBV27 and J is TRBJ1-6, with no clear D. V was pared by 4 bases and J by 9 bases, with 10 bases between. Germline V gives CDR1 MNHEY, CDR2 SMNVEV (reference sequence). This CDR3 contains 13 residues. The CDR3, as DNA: TGTGCCAGCAGTTACGGGGTAGGTTCACCCCTCCACTTT. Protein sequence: CASSYGVGSPLHF.

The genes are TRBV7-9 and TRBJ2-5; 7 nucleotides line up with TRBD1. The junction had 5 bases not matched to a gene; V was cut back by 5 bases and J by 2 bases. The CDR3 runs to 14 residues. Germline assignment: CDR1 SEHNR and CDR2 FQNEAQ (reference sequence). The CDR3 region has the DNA TGTGCCAGCAGCGGACCGGGACAGCAAGAGACCCAGTACTTC. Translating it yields CASSGPGQQETQYF.

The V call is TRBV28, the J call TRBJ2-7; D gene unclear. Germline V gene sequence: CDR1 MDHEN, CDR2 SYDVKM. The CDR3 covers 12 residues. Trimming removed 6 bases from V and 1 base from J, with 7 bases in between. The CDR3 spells CASSQISYEQYF. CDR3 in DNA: TGTGCCAGCAGCCAGATATCCTACGAGCAGTACTTC.

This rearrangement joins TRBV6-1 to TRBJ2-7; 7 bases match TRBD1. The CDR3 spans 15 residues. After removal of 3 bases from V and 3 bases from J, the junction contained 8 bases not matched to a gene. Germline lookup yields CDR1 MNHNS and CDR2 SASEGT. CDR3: CASSEGTAVGYEQYF. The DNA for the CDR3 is TGTGCCAGCAGTGAGGGGACAGCCGTAGGCTACGAGCAGTACTTC.

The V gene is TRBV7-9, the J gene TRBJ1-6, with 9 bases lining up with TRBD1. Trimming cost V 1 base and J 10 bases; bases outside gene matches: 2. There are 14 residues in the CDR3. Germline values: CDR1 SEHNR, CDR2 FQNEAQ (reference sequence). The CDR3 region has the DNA TGTGCCAGCAGCTTAGACAGGGGGCAGTCACCCCTCCACTTT. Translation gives CASSLDRGQSPLHF.

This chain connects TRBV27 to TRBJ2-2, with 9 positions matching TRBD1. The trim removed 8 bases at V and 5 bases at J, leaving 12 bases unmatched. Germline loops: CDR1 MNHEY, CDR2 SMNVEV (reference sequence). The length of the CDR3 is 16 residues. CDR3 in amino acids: CASQAEQGAKTGELFF. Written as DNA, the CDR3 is TGTGCCAGCCAGGCCGAACAGGGGGCAAAGACCGGGGAGCTGTTTTTT.

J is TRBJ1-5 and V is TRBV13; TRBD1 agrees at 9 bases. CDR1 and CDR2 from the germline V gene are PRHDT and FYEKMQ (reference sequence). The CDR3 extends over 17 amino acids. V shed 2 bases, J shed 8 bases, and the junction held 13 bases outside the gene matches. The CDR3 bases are TGTGCCAGCAGCTTAACGACACCGGGACAGGGATCTGAGCCCCAGCATTTT. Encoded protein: CASSLTTPGQGSEPQHF.

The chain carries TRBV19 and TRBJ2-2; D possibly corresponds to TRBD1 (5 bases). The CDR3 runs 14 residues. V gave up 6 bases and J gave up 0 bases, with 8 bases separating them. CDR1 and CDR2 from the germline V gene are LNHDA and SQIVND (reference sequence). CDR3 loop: CASRRTTNTGELFF. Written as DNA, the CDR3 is TGTGCCAGTAGAAGGACAACGAACACCGGGGAGCTGTTTTTT.

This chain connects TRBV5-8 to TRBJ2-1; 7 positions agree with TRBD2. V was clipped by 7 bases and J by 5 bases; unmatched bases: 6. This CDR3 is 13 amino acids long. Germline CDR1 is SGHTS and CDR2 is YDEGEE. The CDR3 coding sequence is TGTGCCAGCTCTAGCGGTCTAAACAATGAGCAGTTCTTC. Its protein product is CASSSGLNNEQFF.

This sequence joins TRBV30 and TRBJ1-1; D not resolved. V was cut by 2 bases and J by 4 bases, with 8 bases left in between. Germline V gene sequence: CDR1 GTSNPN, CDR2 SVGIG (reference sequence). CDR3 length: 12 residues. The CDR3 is CAWSPGVTEAFF. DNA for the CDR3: TGTGCCTGGAGTCCCGGGGTCACTGAAGCTTTCTTT.

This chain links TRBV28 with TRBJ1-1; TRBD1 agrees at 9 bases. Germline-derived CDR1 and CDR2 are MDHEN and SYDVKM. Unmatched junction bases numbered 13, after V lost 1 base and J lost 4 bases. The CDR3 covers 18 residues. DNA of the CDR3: TGTGCCAGCAGTTTATATGCTGGGACAGGGCGTATAGGCACTGAAGCTTTCTTT. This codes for CASSLYAGTGRIGTEAFF. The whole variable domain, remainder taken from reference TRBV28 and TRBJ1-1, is DVKVTQSSRYLVKRTGEKVFLECVQDMDHENMFWYRQDPGLGLRLIYFSYDVKMKEKGDIPEGYSVSREKKERFSLILESASTNQTSMYLCASSLYAGTGRIGTEAFFGQGTRLTVV.

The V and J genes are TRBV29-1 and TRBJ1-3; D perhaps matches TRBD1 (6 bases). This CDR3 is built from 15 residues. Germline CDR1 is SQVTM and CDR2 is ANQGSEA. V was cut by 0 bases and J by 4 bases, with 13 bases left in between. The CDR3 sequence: CSVEDRTGRGNTIYF. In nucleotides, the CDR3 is TGCAGCGTTGAAGATCGTACAGGGAGAGGAAACACCATATATTTT.

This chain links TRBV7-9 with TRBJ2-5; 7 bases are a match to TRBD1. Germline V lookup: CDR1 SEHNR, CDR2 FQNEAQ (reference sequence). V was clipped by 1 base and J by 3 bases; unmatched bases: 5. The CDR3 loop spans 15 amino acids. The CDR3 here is CASSLDLGTEETQYF. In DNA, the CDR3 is TGTGCCAGCAGCTTAGACCTCGGGACAGAAGAGACCCAGTACTTC.

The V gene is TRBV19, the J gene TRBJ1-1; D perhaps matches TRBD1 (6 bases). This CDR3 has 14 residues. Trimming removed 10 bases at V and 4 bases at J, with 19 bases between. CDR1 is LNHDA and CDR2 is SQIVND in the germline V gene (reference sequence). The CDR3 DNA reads TGTGCCACCAATTGGGGGGGCGGGGTCACTGAAGCTTTCTTT. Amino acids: CATNWGGGVTEAFF.

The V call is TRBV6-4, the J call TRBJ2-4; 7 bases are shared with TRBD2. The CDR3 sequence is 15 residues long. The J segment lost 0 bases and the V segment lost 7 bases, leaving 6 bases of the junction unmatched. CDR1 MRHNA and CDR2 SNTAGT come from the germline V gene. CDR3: CASTGEGSAKNIQYF. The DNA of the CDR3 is TGTGCCAGCACCGGGGAGGGGTCAGCCAAAAACATTCAGTACTTC.

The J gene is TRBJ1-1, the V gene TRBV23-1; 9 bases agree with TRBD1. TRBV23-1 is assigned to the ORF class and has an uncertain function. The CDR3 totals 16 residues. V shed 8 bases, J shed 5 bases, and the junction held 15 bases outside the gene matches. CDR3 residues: CASSQGVTGGVTEAFF. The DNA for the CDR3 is TGCGCCAGCTCCCAGGGGGTGACAGGGGGAGTAACTGAAGCTTTCTTT.

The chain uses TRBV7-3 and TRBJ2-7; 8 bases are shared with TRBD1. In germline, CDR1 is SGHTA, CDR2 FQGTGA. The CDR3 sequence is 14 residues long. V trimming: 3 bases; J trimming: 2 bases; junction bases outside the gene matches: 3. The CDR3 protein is CASSFGRGPYEQYF. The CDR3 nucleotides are TGTGCCAGCAGCTTCGGCAGGGGGCCCTACGAGCAGTACTTC.

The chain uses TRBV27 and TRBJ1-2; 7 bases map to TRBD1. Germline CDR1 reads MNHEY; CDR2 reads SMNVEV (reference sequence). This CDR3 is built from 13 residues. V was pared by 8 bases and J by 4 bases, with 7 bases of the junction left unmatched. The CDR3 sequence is CASGIQGTYGYTF. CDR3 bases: TGTGCCAGCGGCATACAGGGGACCTATGGCTACACCTTC.